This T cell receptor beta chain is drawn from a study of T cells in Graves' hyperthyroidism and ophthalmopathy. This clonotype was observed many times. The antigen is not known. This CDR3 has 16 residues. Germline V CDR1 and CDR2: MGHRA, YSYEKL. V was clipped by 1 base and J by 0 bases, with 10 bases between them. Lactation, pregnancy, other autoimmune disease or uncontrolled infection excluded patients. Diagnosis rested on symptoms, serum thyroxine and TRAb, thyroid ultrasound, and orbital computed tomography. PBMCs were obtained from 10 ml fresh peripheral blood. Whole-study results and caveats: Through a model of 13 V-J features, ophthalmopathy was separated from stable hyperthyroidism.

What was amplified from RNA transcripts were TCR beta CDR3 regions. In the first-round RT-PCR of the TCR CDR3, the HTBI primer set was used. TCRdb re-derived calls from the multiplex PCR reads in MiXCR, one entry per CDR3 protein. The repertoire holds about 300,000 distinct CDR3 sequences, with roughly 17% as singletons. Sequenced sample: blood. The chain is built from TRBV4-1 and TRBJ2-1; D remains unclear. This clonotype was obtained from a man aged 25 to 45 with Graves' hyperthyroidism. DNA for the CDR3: TGCGCCAGCAGCCAAGGAATCCAGAGCTCCTACAATGAGCAGTTCTTC. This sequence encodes CASSQGIQSSYNEQFF.